This passage covers 5 T cell receptor beta chains from one sample sequenced in a study of tumor-infiltrating lymphocytes in primary liver carcinoma. A constant-region primer primed TCR beta cDNA synthesis from about 490 ng of total RNA. Generation of the TCR beta libraries relied on three nested multiplex PCR rounds using slightly modified ARM-PCR. PCR rounds one and two used TRBV1-TRBV30 forward primers with a C-beta reverse primer for approximately 10 cycles each. TCRdb passed the multiplex PCR reads through MiXCR, listing each CDR3 protein once. Among 20,000 to 25,000 distinct CDR3 sequences listed, 60% to 80% were seen once. From around 20-30 mg of unsorted bulk tissue, DNA and RNA were co-extracted together. The sequenced sample was liver tumor tissue from sampling region 1. Subset reported: tumor region T1, superior pole. The source is a woman in her 30s with primary liver carcinoma and hepatitis B virus infection.

About this clonotype itself: The junction differs from germline at one of its ends, possibly a read error. V is TRBV6-1 and J is TRBJ1-2; D gene ambiguous. Germline CDR1 is MNHNS and CDR2 is SASEGT. The CDR3 covers 18 residues. DNA of the CDR3: TGCGCCAGCAGTGAAGGGTTCCTGGTCATTAGATCCAACTATGGCTACACCTTC. Translating gives CASSEGFLVIRSNYGYTF.

This clonotype was counted once. The V gene is TRBV21-1, the J gene TRBJ2-2; the table's D call, TRBD1, has no DNA check behind it. TRBV21-1 is an annotated pseudogene. The CDR3 covers 16 residues. For the CDR3, the DNA is TGTACCAGCAGCAAGAAGGACAGGGCCCGCACCTGGGAGCTGTTTTTT. Residues: CTSSKKDRARTWELFF.

The chain couples TRBV4-1 to TRBJ2-3, with 10 bases that match TRBD2. The germline gives CDR1 MGHRA, CDR2 YSYEKL. The V gene end was trimmed by 4 bases and the J gene end by 4 bases; junction bases not matched to a gene: 20. This CDR3 is 20 amino acids long. The CDR3 coding sequence is TGCGCCAGCAGCCCGCAACAGGGGGACTCTATACTAGCGGGATCAGATACGCAGTATTTT. It is translated as CASSPQQGDSILAGSDTQYF.

This clonotype was seen repeatedly, ten times or more. The rearrangement uses TRBV7-9 and TRBJ2-5; D is undetermined. Looked up from germline, CDR1 is SEHNR and CDR2 is FQNEAQ (reference sequence). V shed 2 bases and J shed 8 bases, with 9 bases lying between them. This CDR3 contains 12 residues. CDR3 sequence (DNA): TGTGCCAGCAGCTTACCCATGAAAACCCAGTACTTC. Translation gives CASSLPMKTQYF.

A remark on this clonotype: A junction end diverges from the germline sequence, so it may reflect a read error. V is TRBV29-1 and J is TRBJ2-5; 8 nucleotides agree with TRBD1. Per the germline V gene, CDR1 is SQVTM and CDR2 is ANQGSEA. The CDR3 is made up of 12 amino acids. The CDR3 sequence: CSLEGQGGTQYF. The DNA for the CDR3 is TGCAGCCTCGAAGGACAGGGCGGGACCCAGTACTTT.